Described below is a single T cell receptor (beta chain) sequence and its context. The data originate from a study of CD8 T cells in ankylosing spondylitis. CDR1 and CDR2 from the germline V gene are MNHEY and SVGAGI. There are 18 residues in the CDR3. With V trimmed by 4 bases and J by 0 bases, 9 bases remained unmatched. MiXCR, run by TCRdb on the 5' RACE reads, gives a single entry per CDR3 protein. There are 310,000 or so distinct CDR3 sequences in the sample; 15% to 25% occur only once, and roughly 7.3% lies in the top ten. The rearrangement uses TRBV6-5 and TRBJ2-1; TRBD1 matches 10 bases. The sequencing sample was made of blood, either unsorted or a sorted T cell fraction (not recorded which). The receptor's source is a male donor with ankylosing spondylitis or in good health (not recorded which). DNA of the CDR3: TGTGCCAGCAGTTGGGACAGGGGTTCCCTTGACTCCTACAATGAGCAGTTCTTC. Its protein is CASSWDRGSLDSYNEQFF.